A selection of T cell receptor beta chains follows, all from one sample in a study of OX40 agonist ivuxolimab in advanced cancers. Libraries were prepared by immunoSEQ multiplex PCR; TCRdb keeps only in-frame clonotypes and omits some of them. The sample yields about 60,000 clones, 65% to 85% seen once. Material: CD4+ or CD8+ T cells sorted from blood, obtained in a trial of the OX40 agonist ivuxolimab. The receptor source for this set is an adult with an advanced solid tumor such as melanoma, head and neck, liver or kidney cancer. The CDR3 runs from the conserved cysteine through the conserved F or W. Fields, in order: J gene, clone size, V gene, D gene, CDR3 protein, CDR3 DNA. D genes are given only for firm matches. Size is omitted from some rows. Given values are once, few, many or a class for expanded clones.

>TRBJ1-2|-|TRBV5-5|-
CASSLALQGLGYGYTF
TGTGCCAGCAGCTTGGCATTGCAGGGGTTGGGATATGGCTACACCTTC
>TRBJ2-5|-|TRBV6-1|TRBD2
CASSGTSGYQETQYF
TGTGCCAGCAGTGGGACTAGCGGGTACCAAGAGACCCAGTACTTC
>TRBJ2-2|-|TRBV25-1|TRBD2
CASRRAGDTGELFF
TGTGCCAGCAGGAGGGCGGGGGACACCGGGGAGCTGTTTTTT
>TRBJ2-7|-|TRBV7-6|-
CASSLALSDIKQYF
TGTGCCAGCAGCTTAGCGTTGTCGGATATAAAGCAGTACTTC
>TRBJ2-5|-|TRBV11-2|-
CASSSQNLETQYF
TGTGCCAGCAGCTCCCAAAACTTAGAGACCCAGTACTTC
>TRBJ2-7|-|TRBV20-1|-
CSARGSGEQYF
TGCAGTGCTAGAGGGTCCGGCGAGCAGTACTTC
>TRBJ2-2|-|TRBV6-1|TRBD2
CASSELGGSGELFF
TGTGCCAGCAGTGAATTGGGGGGGTCCGGGGAGCTGTTTTTT
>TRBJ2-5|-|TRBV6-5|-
CASSFSGQSQTQYF
TGTGCCAGCAGTTTCTCAGGACAGAGTCAGACCCAGTACTTC
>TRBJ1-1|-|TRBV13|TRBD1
CASSRTGERNTEAFF
TGTGCCAGCAGCCGGACAGGGGAACGGAACACTGAAGCTTTCTTT
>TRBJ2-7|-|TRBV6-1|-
CASSEGVPSKEQYF
TGTGCCAGCAGTGAAGGCGTCCCCTCTAAGGAGCAGTACTTC
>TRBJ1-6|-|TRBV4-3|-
CASSLGTGKFSPLHF
TGCGCCAGCAGCTTGGGGACCGGGAAATTTTCACCCCTCCACTTT
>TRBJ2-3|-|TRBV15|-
CATSREVGSTDTQYF
TGTGCCACCAGCAGAGAGGTTGGTAGCACAGATACGCAGTATTTT
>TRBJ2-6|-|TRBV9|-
CASSKRQSSGANVLTF
TGTGCCAGCAGCAAACGACAGTCCTCTGGGGCCAACGTCCTGACTTTC
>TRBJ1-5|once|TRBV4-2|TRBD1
CASSQEPGQGSQPQHF
TGTGCCAGCAGCCAAGAACCGGGACAGGGGAGTCAGCCCCAGCATTTT
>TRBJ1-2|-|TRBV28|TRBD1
CASSLRTGPRGYTF
TGCGCCAGCAGTTTAAGGACAGGCCCAAGGGGCTACACCTTC
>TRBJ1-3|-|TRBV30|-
CAWSPRRGAYTIYF
TGTGCCTGGAGTCCCCGTCGGGGGGCTTACACCATATATTTT
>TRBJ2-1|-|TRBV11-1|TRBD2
CASTDPGLAGGQFF
TGTGCCAGCACCGACCCGGGACTAGCGGGAGGGCAGTTCTTC
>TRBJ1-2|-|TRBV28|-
CASSPAPGNYGYTF
TGTGCCAGCAGCCCCGCGCCGGGTAACTATGGCTACACCTTC
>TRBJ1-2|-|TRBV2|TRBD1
CASAGGRNYGYTF
TGTGCCAGCGCAGGGGGCAGGAACTATGGCTACACCTTC
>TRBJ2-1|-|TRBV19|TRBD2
CASSIAPGRGWEQFF
TGTGCCAGTAGTATAGCCCCGGGGAGGGGTTGGGAGCAGTTCTTC
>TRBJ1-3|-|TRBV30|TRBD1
CAWSPGTEGNTIYF
TGTGCCTGGAGTCCCGGGACAGAAGGAAACACCATATATTTT